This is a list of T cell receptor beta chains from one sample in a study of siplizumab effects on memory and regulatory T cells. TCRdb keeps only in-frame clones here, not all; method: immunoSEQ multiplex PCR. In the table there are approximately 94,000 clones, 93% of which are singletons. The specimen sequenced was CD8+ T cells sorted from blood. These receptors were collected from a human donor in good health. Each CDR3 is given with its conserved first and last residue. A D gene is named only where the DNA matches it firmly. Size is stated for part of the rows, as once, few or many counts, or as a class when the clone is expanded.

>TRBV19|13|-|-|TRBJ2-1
TGTGCCAGTAGTATAGAGTCCTACAATGAGCAGTTCTTC
CASSIESYNEQFF
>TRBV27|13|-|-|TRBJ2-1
TGTGCCAGCAGGGGCTCGTGGGACAATGAGCAGTTCTTC
CASRGSWDNEQFF
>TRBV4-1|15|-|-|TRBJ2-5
TGCGCCAGCAGCCAATGGGGAGGGGGGGCCGAGACCCAGTACTTC
CASSQWGGGAETQYF
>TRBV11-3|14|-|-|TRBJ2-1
TGTGCCAGCAGCTGGCCCCGCGTGAGATGTGAGCAGTTCTTC
CASSWPRVRCEQFF
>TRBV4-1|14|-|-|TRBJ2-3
TGCGCCAGCAGCCCAGGACGGGGGCCAGATACGCAGTATTTT
CASSPGRGPDTQYF
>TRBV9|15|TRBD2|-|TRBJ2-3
TGTGCCAGCAGCGTGAGCGGGACTAGCACAGATACGCAGTATTTT
CASSVSGTSTDTQYF
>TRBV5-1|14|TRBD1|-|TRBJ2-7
TGCGCCAGCAGCGCGGGACAGGGACTATACGAGCAGTACTTC
CASSAGQGLYEQYF
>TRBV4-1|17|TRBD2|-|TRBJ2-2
TGCGCCAGCAGCCAAGTAAGCGGGGGAAAGAGTGGCGGGGAGCTGTTTTTT
CASSQVSGGKSGGELFF
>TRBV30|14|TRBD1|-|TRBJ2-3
TGTGCCTGGGCCCAGGGGGATAGCACAGATACGCAGTATTTT
CAWAQGDSTDTQYF
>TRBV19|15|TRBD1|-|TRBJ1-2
TGTGCCAGTAGTGAACCGGGACAGGGGGCGTATGGCTACACCTTC
CASSEPGQGAYGYTF
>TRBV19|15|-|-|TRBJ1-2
TGTGCCAGTAGTATAACCCTGGCAGGAAACTATGGCTACACCTTC
CASSITLAGNYGYTF
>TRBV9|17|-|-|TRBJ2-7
TGTGCCAGCAGCGGTATACGGACCCTCCCCGTACACTACGAGCAGTACTTC
CASSGIRTLPVHYEQYF
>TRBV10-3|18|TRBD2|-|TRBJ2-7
TGTGCCATCAGTGATCGGGAGCTAGCGGGGTCCTTCTCCTACGAGCAGTACTTC
CAISDRELAGSFSYEQYF
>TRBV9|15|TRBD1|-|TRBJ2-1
TGTGCCAGCAGCGTAGAGGGGACAGGGAGGAATGAGCAGTTCTTC
CASSVEGTGRNEQFF
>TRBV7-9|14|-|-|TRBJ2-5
TGTGCCAGCAGCTTAAGGTCTGGAGTGGAGACCCAGTACTTC
CASSLRSGVETQYF
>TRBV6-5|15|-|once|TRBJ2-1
TGTGCCAGCAGTTACGGGCGATCCTCCTACAATGAGCAGTTCTTC
CASSYGRSSYNEQFF
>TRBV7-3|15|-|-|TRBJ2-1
TGTGCCAGCACGGCGGGGACGAGCTCCTACAATGAGCAGTTCTTC
CASTAGTSSYNEQFF
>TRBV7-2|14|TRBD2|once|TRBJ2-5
TGTGCCAGCAGCCAGCGGGGAGCCGGCGAGACCCAGTACTTC
CASSQRGAGETQYF